This TCR beta chain was observed in a study of STAT5B mutations in CD4+ large granular lymphocyte leukemia. Study-wide findings and caveats: Without putative leukemic clones, patient CD4-sorted repertoires remained more clonal than healthy CD4+ repertoires. 8/27 top patient clones versus 2/35 control clones were TRBV06-family. Main leukemic clonotypes were patient-specific, but approximately 25% appeared at low frequency elsewhere.

The assay was immunoSEQ multiplex PCR, and TCRdb's table has in-frame clones only and misses some. Here the sample spans around 33,000 clones, 79% being singletons. Details on this clone: What it binds is unknown.

Germline-derived CDR1 and CDR2 are SGHKS and YYEKEE (reference sequence). The CDR3 is made up of 16 amino acids. With 2 bases removed from V and 2 bases from J, the gap between germline ends came to 16 bases. The TCR comes from a human donor in good health. The gene calls are TRBV5-5 and TRBJ1-1; D is perhaps TRBD1 (5 bases). Material: CD4+ T cells from blood buffy coats. The CDR3, as DNA: TGTGCCAGCAGCTTCTTGCCCGGGGGTCGAAACACTGAAGCTTTCTTT. It specifies CASSFLPGGRNTEAFF.